The source of this T cell receptor (beta chain) is a study of identical twins. In this sample, this clonotype turned up a few times. TCRdb redid the calling of the 5' RACE reads with MiXCR, one entry per CDR3 protein. The data hold some 190,000 distinct CDR3 sequences, with roughly 15% observed a single time. CDR1 and CDR2 (germline): MNHNY, SVGAGI (reference sequence). CDR3 length: 13 residues. V gave up 5 bases and J gave up 6 bases, with 12 bases separating them. These data were also reused for a study on T cells expressing NK-cell markers. This second study notes: The CD3+CD56-NKG2C+ fraction of a few donors was likewise dominated by these clonotypes.

V usage is TRBV6-6 and J usage is TRBJ2-3, with a possible D match to TRBD2 (5 bases). This receptor was taken from a woman aged 18-30 years in good health. The sequencing sample was made of CD8+ T cells sorted from blood. CDR3 bases: TGTGCCAGCAGTGAGGGCGGTTGGGATACGCAGTATTTT. Translation: CASSEGGWDTQYF.